This TCR beta chain comes out of a study of response to subunit inactivated influenza vaccine. TCRdb analysed the RT-PCR reads with MiXCR anew, one entry per CDR3 protein. Here the sample spans 600,000 to 850,000 distinct CDR3 sequences, about 14% being singletons. This clonotype was seen repeatedly, ten times or more. Its antigen is not identified. This CDR3 contains 14 residues. Per germline, CDR1 KGHDR and CDR2 SFDVKD. V shed 7 bases and J shed 0 bases, with 9 bases lying between them. Overall study results and limits: Each seasonal influenza vaccination recruits few new T cells, the authors suggested.

This specimen consisted of PBMCs from blood, obtained less than 15 days before vaccination. The TCR sequence derives from a man in his forties or fifties who received an inactivated influenza vaccine. V is TRBV24-1 and J is TRBJ2-1; D gene uncertain. The CDR3 region is CATRASSSYNEQFF. DNA of the CDR3: TGTGCCACCAGGGCCTCGAGCTCCTACAATGAGCAGTTCTTC.